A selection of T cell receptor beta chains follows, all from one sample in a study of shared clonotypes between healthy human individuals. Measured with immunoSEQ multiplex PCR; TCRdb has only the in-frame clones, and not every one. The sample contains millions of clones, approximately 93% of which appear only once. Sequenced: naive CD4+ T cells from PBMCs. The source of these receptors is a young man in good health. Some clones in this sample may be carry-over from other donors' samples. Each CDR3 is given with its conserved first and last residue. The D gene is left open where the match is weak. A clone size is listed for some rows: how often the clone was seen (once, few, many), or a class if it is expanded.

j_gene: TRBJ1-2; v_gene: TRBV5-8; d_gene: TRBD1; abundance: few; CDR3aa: CASSPTGVGYTF; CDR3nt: TGTGCCAGCAGCCCGACAGGGGTTGGCTACACCTTC
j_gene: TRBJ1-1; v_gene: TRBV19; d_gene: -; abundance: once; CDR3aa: CASNRGLNTEAFF; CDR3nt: TGTGCCAGTAACCGGGGGCTGAACACTGAAGCTTTCTTT
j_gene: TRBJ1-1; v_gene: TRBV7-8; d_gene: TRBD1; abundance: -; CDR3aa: CASSRDRGKAFF; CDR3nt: TGTGCCAGCAGCCGGGACAGGGGGAAAGCTTTCTTT
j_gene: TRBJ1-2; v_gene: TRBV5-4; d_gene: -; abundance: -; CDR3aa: CASSLGHLSGGYTF; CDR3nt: TGTGCCAGCAGCTTGGGACATCTTTCGGGGGGCTACACCTTC
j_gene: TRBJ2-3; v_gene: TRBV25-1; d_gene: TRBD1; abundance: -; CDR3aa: CASRSGTGFGTDTQYF; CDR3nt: TGTGCCAGCAGATCCGGGACAGGGTTCGGCACAGATACGCAGTATTTT
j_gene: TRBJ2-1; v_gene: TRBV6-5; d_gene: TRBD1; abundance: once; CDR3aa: CASSYPGTGETVF; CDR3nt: TGTGCCAGCAGTTATCCCGGGACAGGGGAGACGGTCTTC
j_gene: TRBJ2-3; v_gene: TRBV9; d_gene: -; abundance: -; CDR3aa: CASSPSGGTDTQYF; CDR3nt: TGTGCCAGCAGCCCCTCCGGAGGGACAGATACGCAGTATTTT
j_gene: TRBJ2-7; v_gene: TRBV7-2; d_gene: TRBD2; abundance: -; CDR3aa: CASSNSGSLSYEQYF; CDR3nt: TGTGCCAGCAGCAATAGCGGGAGCCTCTCCTACGAGCAGTACTTC
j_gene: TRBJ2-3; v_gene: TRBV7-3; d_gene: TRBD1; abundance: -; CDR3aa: CASSSQGGTDTQYF; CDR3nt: TGTGCCAGCAGCTCACAGGGGGGCACAGATACGCAGTATTTT
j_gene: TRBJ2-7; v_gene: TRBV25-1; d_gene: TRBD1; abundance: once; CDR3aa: CASRRTGGLEQYF; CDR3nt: TGTGCCAGCAGGAGGACAGGTGGGCTCGAGCAGTACTTC
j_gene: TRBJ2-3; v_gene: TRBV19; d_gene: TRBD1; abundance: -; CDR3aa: CASSPRDRDTDTQYF; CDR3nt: TGTGCCAGTAGTCCCCGGGACAGGGATACAGATACGCAGTATTTT
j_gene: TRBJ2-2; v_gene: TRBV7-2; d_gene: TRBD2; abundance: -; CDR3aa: CASSFGLAAGGWTGELFF; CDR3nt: TGTGCCAGCAGCTTCGGACTCGCGGCGGGAGGATGGACCGGGGAGCTGTTTTTT
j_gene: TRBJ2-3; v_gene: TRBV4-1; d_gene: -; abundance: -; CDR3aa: CASSRPPGQVTDTQYF; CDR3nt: TGCGCCAGCAGCCGACCTCCGGGTCAAGTCACAGATACGCAGTATTTT
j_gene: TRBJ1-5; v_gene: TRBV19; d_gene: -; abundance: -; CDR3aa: CASRSVAGFHQPQHF; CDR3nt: TGTGCCAGTCGTAGTGTCGCGGGGTTTCATCAGCCCCAGCATTTT
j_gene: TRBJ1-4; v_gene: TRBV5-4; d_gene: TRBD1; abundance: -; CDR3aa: CASSLGGTVNEKLFF; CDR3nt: TGTGCCAGCAGCTTAGGAGGGACAGTTAATGAAAAACTGTTTTTT
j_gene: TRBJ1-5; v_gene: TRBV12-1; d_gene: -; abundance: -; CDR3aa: CASSSGPGTFTQPQHF; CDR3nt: TGTGCCAGCAGCTCCGGACCCGGGACATTTACCCAGCCCCAGCATTTT
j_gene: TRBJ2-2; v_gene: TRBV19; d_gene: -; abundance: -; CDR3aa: CASSALTGELFF; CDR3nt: TGTGCCAGTAGTGCTCTCACCGGGGAGCTGTTTTTT
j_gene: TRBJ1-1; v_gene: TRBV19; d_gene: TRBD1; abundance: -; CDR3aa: CASSTDRGTSEAFF; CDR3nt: TGTGCCAGTAGTACGGACAGGGGTACAAGTGAAGCTTTCTTT
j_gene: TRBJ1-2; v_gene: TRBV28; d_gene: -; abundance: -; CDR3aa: CASSPNLSANGYTF; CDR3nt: TGTGCCAGCAGCCCAAACCTCTCGGCGAATGGCTACACCTTC
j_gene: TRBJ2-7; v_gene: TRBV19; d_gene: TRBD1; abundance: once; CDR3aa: CASSMTETGPYEQYF; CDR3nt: TGTGCCAGTAGTATGACCGAGACAGGGCCCTACGAGCAGTACTTC
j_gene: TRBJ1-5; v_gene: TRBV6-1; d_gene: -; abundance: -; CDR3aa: CASSGQPGGNQPQHF; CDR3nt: TGTGCCAGCAGTGGACAACCGGGAGGGAATCAGCCCCAGCATTTT
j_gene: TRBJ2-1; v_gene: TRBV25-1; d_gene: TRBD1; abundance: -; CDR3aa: CASTSGQGVYNEQFF; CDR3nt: TGTGCCAGCACCTCGGGACAGGGAGTCTACAATGAGCAGTTCTTC
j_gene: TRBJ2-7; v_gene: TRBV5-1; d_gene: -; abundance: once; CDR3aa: CASSGQGGYEQYF; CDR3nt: TGCGCCAGCAGTGGGCAGGGTGGGTACGAGCAGTACTTC
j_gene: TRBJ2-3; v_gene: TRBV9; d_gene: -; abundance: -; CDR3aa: CASSVASRDTRTDTQYF; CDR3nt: TGTGCCAGCAGCGTAGCATCACGAGATACGCGCACAGATACGCAGTATTTT
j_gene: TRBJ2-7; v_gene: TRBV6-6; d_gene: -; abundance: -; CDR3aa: CASSYSKQNSYEQYF; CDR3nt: TGTGCCAGCAGTTACTCGAAGCAGAACTCCTACGAGCAGTACTTC
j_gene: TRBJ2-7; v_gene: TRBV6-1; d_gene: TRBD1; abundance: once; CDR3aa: CASSRDRSYEQYF; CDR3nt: TGTGCCAGCAGCCGGGACAGGTCCTACGAGCAGTACTTC
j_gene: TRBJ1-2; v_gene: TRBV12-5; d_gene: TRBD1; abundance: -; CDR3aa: CASGQYGTVMLVTF; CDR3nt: TGTGCTAGTGGGCAATATGGGACAGTTATGTTGGTCACCTTC
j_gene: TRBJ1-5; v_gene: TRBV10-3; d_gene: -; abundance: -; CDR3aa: CAIRAGGDQPQHF; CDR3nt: TGTGCCATCAGGGCAGGAGGCGATCAGCCCCAGCATTTT
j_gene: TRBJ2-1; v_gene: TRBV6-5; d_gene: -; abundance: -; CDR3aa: CASRTYNEQFF; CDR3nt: TGTGCCAGTCGTACCTACAATGAGCAGTTCTTC
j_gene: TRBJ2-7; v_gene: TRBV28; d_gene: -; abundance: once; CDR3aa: CASSSGVYEQYF; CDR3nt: TGTGCCAGCAGTTCTGGGGTATACGAGCAGTACTTC
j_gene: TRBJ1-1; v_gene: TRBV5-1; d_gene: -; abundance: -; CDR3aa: CASRNQGAVEAFF; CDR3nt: TGCGCCAGCAGGAACCAAGGGGCGGTTGAAGCTTTCTTT
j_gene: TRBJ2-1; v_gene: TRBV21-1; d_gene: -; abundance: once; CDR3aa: CASSKGASGRAGNEQFF; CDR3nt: TGTGCCAGCAGCAAAGGAGCCAGCGGGAGGGCCGGTAATGAGCAGTTCTTC
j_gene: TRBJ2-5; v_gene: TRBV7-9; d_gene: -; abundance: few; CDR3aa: CASRRLPRETQYF; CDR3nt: TGTGCCAGCAGGAGACTACCCAGGGAGACCCAGTACTTC
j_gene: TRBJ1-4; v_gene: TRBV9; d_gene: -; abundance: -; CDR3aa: CASSVDPGSEKLFF; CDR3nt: TGTGCCAGCAGCGTAGATCCAGGCTCCGAAAAACTGTTTTTT
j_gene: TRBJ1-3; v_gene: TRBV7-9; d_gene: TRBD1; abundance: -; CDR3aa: CASSLRGQGSSGNTIYF; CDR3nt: TGTGCCAGCAGCTTAAGGGGACAGGGGAGCTCTGGAAACACCATATATTTT
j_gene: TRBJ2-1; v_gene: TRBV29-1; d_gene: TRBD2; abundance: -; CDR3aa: CSVGREGGEQFF; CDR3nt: TGCAGCGTTGGACGGGAGGGAGGCGAGCAGTTCTTC
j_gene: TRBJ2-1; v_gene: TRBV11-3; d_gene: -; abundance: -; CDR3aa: CASSATGTRGTGQANEQFF; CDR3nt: TGTGCCAGCAGCGCCACCGGGACGCGAGGAACGGGGCAGGCCAATGAGCAGTTCTTC
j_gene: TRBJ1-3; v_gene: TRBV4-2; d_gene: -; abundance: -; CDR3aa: CASSQIVDSGNTIYF; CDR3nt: TGTGCCAGCAGCCAGATAGTGGACTCTGGAAACACCATATATTTT
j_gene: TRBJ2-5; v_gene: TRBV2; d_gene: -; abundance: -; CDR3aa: CASSGPDQETQYF; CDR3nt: TGTGCCAGCAGTGGACCCGACCAAGAGACCCAGTACTTC
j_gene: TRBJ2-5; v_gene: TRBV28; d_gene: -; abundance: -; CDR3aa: CASSFGVGSQETQYF; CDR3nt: TGTGCCAGCAGTTTCGGAGTAGGGAGCCAAGAGACCCAGTACTTC
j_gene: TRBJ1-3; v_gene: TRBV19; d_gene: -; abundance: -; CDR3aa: CASSRGQGVRNTIYF; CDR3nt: TGTGCCAGTAGTCGGGGGCAGGGCGTTCGAAACACCATATATTTT
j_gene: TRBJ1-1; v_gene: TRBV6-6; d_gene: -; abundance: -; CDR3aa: CASSYLLGTSSIVAFF; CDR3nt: TGTGCCAGCAGTTACTTGCTAGGGACAAGTAGCATAGTGGCTTTCTTT
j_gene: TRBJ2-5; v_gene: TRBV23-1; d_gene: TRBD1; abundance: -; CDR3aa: CASSQSRTGGLKTQYF; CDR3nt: TGCGCCAGCAGTCAATCTAGGACAGGGGGCTTGAAGACCCAGTACTTC
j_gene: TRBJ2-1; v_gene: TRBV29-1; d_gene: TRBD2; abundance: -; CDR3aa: CSVEDGRAGDEQFF; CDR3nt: TGCAGCGTTGAAGACGGGAGGGCCGGTGATGAGCAGTTCTTC
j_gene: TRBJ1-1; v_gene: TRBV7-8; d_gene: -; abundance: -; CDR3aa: CASSLARILGNTEAFF; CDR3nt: TGTGCCAGCAGCTTAGCAAGGATCTTGGGGAACACTGAAGCTTTCTTT
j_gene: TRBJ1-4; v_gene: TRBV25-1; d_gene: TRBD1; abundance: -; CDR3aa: CASSEPTGGTEKLFF; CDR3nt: TGTGCCAGCAGTGAACCTACAGGGGGCACGGAAAAACTGTTTTTT
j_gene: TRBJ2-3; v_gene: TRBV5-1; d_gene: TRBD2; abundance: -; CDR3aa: CASSLATGGLGDTQYF; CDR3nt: TGCGCCAGCAGCTTGGCGACGGGAGGATTGGGCGATACGCAGTATTTT